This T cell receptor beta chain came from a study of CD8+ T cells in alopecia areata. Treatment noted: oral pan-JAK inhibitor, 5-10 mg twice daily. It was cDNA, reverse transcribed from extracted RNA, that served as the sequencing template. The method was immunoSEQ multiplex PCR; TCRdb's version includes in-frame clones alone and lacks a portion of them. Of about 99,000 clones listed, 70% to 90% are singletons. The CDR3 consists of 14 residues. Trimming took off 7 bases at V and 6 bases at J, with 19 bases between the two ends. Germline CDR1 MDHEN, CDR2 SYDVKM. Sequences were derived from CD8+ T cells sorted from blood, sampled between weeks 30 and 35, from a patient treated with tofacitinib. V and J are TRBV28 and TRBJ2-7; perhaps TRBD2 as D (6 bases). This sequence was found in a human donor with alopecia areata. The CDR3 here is CASNPTGTVPEQYF. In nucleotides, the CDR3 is TGTGCCAGCAACCCGACGGGGACTGTCCCCGAGCAGTACTTC.